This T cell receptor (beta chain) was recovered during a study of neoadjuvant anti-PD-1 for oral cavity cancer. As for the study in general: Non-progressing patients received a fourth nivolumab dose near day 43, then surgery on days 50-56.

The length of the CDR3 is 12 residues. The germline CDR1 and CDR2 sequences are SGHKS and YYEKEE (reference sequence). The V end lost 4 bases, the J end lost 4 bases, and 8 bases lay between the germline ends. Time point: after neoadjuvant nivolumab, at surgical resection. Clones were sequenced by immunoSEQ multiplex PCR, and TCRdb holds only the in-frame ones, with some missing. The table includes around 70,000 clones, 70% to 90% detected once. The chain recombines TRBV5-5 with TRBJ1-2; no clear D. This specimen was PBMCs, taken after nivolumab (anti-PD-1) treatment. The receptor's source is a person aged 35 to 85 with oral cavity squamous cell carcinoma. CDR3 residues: CASSAAGYGYTF. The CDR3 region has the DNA TGTGCCAGCAGCGCAGCAGGCTATGGCTACACCTTC.